This T cell receptor beta chain originates from a study of shared clonotypes between healthy human individuals. Broader study findings: Naive subsets tended to show greater estimated richness than memory subsets.

Note on this clone: The antigen is undetermined.

Germline CDR1 LNHNV, CDR2 YYDKDF (reference sequence). The CDR3 runs to 18 residues. Between the trimmed V and J ends, which lost 0 bases and 2 bases, there was a span of 20 bases. Into CD45RA+ naive and CD45RA-negative memory subsets, the CD4+ cells were split. Only in-frame clones appear in the TCRdb table, and some are missing; sequencing was by immunoSEQ multiplex PCR. The sample records about a million clones, 76% being singletons. Sequenced material: memory CD4+ T cells sorted from blood. Subset here: CD45RA-negative fraction. This chain joins TRBV15 and TRBJ2-7; D tentatively reads TRBD1 or TRBD2 (5 bases each). The receptor was isolated from a man aged 18-30 years in good health. The CDR3 DNA is TGTGCCACCAGCAGAGATTACGACAGACTAACGGTCCCCTACGAGCAGTACTTC. Translation gives CATSRDYDRLTVPYEQYF.